Here is one T cell receptor beta chain with its context. The antigen is unknown. Germline V gene lookup returns CDR1 KGHSH and CDR2 LQKENI. This CDR3 spans 16 amino acids. After removal of 5 bases from V and 1 base from J, the junction contained 10 bases not matched to a gene. The sample comes from a study of OX40 agonist ivuxolimab in advanced cancers. Study-level findings and limits: CD8+ T cells were the subset that, on average, had more expanded clones than CD4+.

The data were produced by immunoSEQ multiplex PCR, yet TCRdb's version contains in-frame clones alone and is incomplete. Altogether 80,000 or so clones are present, more than 70% being singletons, with the ten largest covering 2% to 2.5%. This sequence was found in an adult with an advanced solid tumor such as melanoma, head and neck, liver or kidney cancer. The source material was CD4+ or CD8+ T cells sorted from blood, sampled in a trial of the OX40 agonist ivuxolimab. The rearrangement joins TRBV18 to TRBJ1-1, with 7 nucleotides matching TRBD1. Here the CDR3 DNA reads TGTGCCAGCTCAGACCAACGGACAGGAGAGAACACTGAAGCTTTCTTT. Amino acids: CASSDQRTGENTEAFF.